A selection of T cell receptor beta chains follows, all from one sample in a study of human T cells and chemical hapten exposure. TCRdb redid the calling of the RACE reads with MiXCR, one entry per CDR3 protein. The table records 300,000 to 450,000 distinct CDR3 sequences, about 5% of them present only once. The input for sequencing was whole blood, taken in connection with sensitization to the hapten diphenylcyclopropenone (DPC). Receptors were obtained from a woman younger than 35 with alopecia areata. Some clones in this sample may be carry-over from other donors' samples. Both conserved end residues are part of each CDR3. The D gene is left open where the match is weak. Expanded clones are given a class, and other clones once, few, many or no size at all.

DNA: TGTGCCAGCAGCTTGACCTTCAATGAGCAGTTCTTC
CDR3: CASSLTFNEQFF
V: TRBV7-2
D: NA
J: TRBJ2-1
size: NA

DNA: TGCAGTGCTAAATTGCAGGGTTTAGCCAACTATGGCTACACCTTC
CDR3: CSAKLQGLANYGYTF
V: TRBV20-1
D: NA
J: TRBJ1-2
size: NA

DNA: TGCAGTGCATCGGGCGGCGAGCAGTACTTC
CDR3: CSASGGEQYF
V: TRBV20-1
D: NA
J: TRBJ2-7
size: NA

DNA: TGTGCCAGCAATCGGGACAGGGAAGGTTACAGCACTAATGAAAAACTGTTTTTT
CDR3: CASNRDREGYSTNEKLFF
V: TRBV2
D: TRBD1
J: TRBJ1-4
size: many

DNA: TGTGCCAGCAGCCGCCGGGACAGGGCTCAACTGTTTTTT
CDR3: CASSRRDRAQLFF
V: TRBV5-5
D: TRBD1
J: TRBJ1-4
size: few

DNA: TGTGCCAGCAGCGTCCTAGCACGGGGCACAGATACGCAGTATTTT
CDR3: CASSVLARGTDTQYF
V: TRBV9
D: NA
J: TRBJ2-3
size: few

DNA: TGTGCCACCAGAGGTACAACTAATGAAAAACTGTTTTTT
CDR3: CATRGTTNEKLFF
V: TRBV6-5
D: NA
J: TRBJ1-4
size: many

DNA: TGTGCCAGCAGCACCGTCACAGGGGTACTCGCGGATGAGCAGTTCTTC
CDR3: CASSTVTGVLADEQFF
V: TRBV21-1
D: NA
J: TRBJ2-1
size: few

DNA: TGCAGTGCTAGAGATCGGGGGGGCCTAGATACGCAGTATTTT
CDR3: CSARDRGGLDTQYF
V: TRBV20-1
D: TRBD2
J: TRBJ2-3
size: many

DNA: TGTGCCAGTTGTGCCGCCGGGACGGCGGAAGGTAAAACGTACTTC
CDR3: CASCAAGTAEGKTYF
V: TRBV6-2/TRBV6-3
D: NA
J: TRBJ2-7
size: few

DNA: TGTGCCAGCAGCCCCACTAGCGGGGTACAGGGGGAGCAGTTCTTC
CDR3: CASSPTSGVQGEQFF
V: TRBV7-3
D: TRBD2
J: TRBJ2-1
size: NA

DNA: TGTGCCAGCAGTTACCTCCGCCAACTAGCGGGGGTCCCAGATACGCAGTATTTT
CDR3: CASSYLRQLAGVPDTQYF
V: TRBV6-6
D: TRBD2
J: TRBJ2-3
size: many

DNA: TGCGCCAGCACACCCGGGACTAGCGGCAATGAGCAGTTCTTC
CDR3: CASTPGTSGNEQFF
V: TRBV5-1
D: TRBD2
J: TRBJ2-1
size: NA

DNA: TGTGCCAGCAGAGGACAGAGCTCCTACGAGCAGTACTTC
CDR3: CASRGQSSYEQYF
V: TRBV27
D: NA
J: TRBJ2-7
size: NA

DNA: TGTGCCAGCAGACAGGGCTCCTACGAGCAGTACTTC
CDR3: CASRQGSYEQYF
V: TRBV6-6
D: NA
J: TRBJ2-7
size: few

DNA: TGTGCCAGCAGTTCCGGGACAGGGTTACAAGAGACCCAGTACTTC
CDR3: CASSSGTGLQETQYF
V: TRBV27
D: TRBD1
J: TRBJ2-5
size: NA

DNA: TGTGCCAGCAGCGTAGTTTTTGGCGGGGGCTACAATGAGCAGTTCTTC
CDR3: CASSVVFGGGYNEQFF
V: TRBV9
D: TRBD2
J: TRBJ2-1
size: NA

DNA: TGTGCCAGCAGCCAGGATAACACCGGGGAGCTGTTTTTT
CDR3: CASSQDNTGELFF
V: TRBV6-5
D: NA
J: TRBJ2-2
size: few

DNA: TGCGCCAGCAGAAAGGGGAATAAAGAGACCCAGTACTTC
CDR3: CASRKGNKETQYF
V: TRBV5-1
D: NA
J: TRBJ2-5
size: NA

DNA: TGTGCCAGCAGTTACTCGATCCCCCGACAGGGAAGGCACAATGAGCAGTTCTTC
CDR3: CASSYSIPRQGRHNEQFF
V: TRBV6-5
D: TRBD1
J: TRBJ2-1
size: many

DNA: TGTGCCAGCAGCTTGTCAAGGCGCGGAACTGAAGCTTTCTTT
CDR3: CASSLSRRGTEAFF
V: TRBV5-4
D: NA
J: TRBJ1-1
size: NA

DNA: TGTGCCAGCAGCCCAGCACGGGGGGGCCCAGATACGCAGTATTTT
CDR3: CASSPARGGPDTQYF
V: TRBV27
D: TRBD2
J: TRBJ2-3
size: few

DNA: TGCAGTGCTAGTCGGCTAGCGGGGGGGCCGAGGACAGATACGCAGTATTTT
CDR3: CSASRLAGGPRTDTQYF
V: TRBV20-1
D: TRBD2
J: TRBJ2-3
size: NA

DNA: TGCGCCAGCAGCCCCAGCTCTTCAGGGAGACGCTCCTATAATTCACCCCTCCACTTT
CDR3: CASSPSSSGRRSYNSPLHF
V: TRBV4-1
D: NA
J: TRBJ1-6
size: few

DNA: TGCAGTGCTAGGCGGGACGCGGACGCTCCTGAAGCTTTCTTT
CDR3: CSARRDADAPEAFF
V: TRBV20-1
D: NA
J: TRBJ1-1
size: NA

DNA: TGTGCCAGCAGTCCGCAGTTTGAGGGTGGTCAGCCCCAGCATTTT
CDR3: CASSPQFEGGQPQHF
V: TRBV12-3/TRBV12-4
D: NA
J: TRBJ1-5
size: NA

DNA: TGTGCCAGCAACCCGCCTGGAAACACCATATATTTT
CDR3: CASNPPGNTIYF
V: TRBV6-2/TRBV6-3
D: NA
J: TRBJ1-3
size: few

DNA: TGTGCCAGCAGCTCCCGGACAGGAGCTAACACTGAAGCTTTCTTT
CDR3: CASSSRTGANTEAFF
V: TRBV9
D: TRBD1
J: TRBJ1-1
size: many

DNA: TGTGCCAGCAGAAAGGGGGAGTATAGCAATCAGCCCCAGCATTTT
CDR3: CASRKGEYSNQPQHF
V: TRBV6-5
D: NA
J: TRBJ1-5
size: NA

DNA: TGTGCCAGCAGCTTAGAGGGTGGTGACGAGCAGTACTTC
CDR3: CASSLEGGDEQYF
V: TRBV13
D: NA
J: TRBJ2-7
size: NA

DNA: TGCAGTGCTAGAGATGGACAGGGGTCCACTGAAGCTTTCTTT
CDR3: CSARDGQGSTEAFF
V: TRBV20-1
D: TRBD1
J: TRBJ1-1
size: few

DNA: TGCGCCAGCAGCCAGGCAGGGAGGGACTATGGCTACACCTTC
CDR3: CASSQAGRDYGYTF
V: TRBV4-3
D: NA
J: TRBJ1-2
size: NA

DNA: TGTGCCAGCAGCTTTTTTGGGGACAGGGTCAATTTAGCCAAAAACATTCAGTACTTC
CDR3: CASSFFGDRVNLAKNIQYF
V: TRBV5-6
D: TRBD1
J: TRBJ2-4
size: few

DNA: TGCGCCACTGCGGACAGGGTGAACACTGAAGCTTTCTTT
CDR3: CATADRVNTEAFF
V: TRBV5-1
D: TRBD1
J: TRBJ1-1
size: few

DNA: TGTGCCAGCCGCGGCTCCTATAATTCACCCCTCCACTTT
CDR3: CASRGSYNSPLHF
V: TRBV6-5
D: NA
J: TRBJ1-6
size: NA

DNA: TGTGCCAGCACCCTAGGTGCGCGTAATTCACCCCTCCACTTT
CDR3: CASTLGARNSPLHF
V: TRBV6-5
D: NA
J: TRBJ1-6
size: many

DNA: TGTGCCAGCAGCCAATCGGAGCATTTTAATTCACCCCTCCACTTT
CDR3: CASSQSEHFNSPLHF
V: TRBV3-1
D: NA
J: TRBJ1-6
size: many